This T cell receptor (beta chain) stems from a study of breast tumors, draining lymph nodes, adjacent tissues (dated by TCRdb to the mid-2010s). In the study overall: The study compared TCR beta repertoires across tumor, adjacent nontumor tissue and axillary lymph nodes from breast cancer patients. In human breast cancer, the study set out to assess how tumor, surrounding tissue and draining lymph node repertoires relate to one another and whether T cells might be exchanged between them. Broad study findings and their caveats: Tumor T-cell repertoires showed less diversity than lymph node repertoires and more diversity than nontumor tissue repertoires, and tumor T-cell repertoires showed preferential V and J gene usage. The data were judged consistent with most tumor T cells deriving from the lymph node and then expanding within tumor tissue. Rather than being directly demonstrated, the conclusion that tumor T cells originate in lymph nodes was presented as consistent with a hypothesis. Tumor and nontumor tissue repertoires were significantly more similar in luminal-like than in basal-like breast cancer.

The data were produced on an Illumina HiSeq 2000. Multiplex PCR amplification was used to generate the TCR beta chain libraries. The amplified TCR beta chain products were analyzed by high-throughput sequencing. TCRdb redid the processing of the public reads, applying fastp at Q25 and MiXCR, and retained in-frame beta chains. A single entry per CDR3 protein holds the most common genes and DNA from its merged rows. Across this sample there are tens of thousands of distinct CDR3 sequences, with approximately 62% seen only once. Approximately 18% of the sample belongs to the ten largest clones. The germline V gene (reference sequence) yields LNHDA for CDR1 and SQIVND for CDR2. From the cysteine up to the phenylalanine, the CDR3 has a length of 9 residues. Only the CDR3 part of the read is kept: 27 bases, read in frame from the first base. The germline ends are 0 bases apart after V is trimmed by 5 bases and J by 10 bases.

A few counts support this clonotype. The clone's antigen remains unknown. No much larger clone exists at a distance of one base, and base qualities are not known. Sequencing was done on a sample of breast tumor tissue. This sequence was found in a female donor with breast cancer. Some clones in this sample may be carry-over from other donors' samples. The chain is made from TRBV19 and TRBJ1-6; the D gene is unclear. In nucleotide form, the sequence is TGTGCCAGTAGTTCACCCCTCCACTTT. This encodes CASSSPLHF.